This T cell receptor beta chain was retrieved from a study of cytomegalovirus exposure and HLA in healthy donors. Study in general: Within an early data release were 65 million to 90 million unique TCRs drawn from HLA-typed donors.

CDR3 size: 16 residues. V shed 3 bases and J 3 bases; nucleotides not matched to a gene: 4. Germline V gene lookup returns CDR1 KGHSH and CDR2 LQKENI. Both 60 Vbeta primers and 13 Jbeta primers went into the PCR. Produced via immunoSEQ multiplex PCR; TCRdb's table is partial and in-frame only. In the table there are fewer than 100,000 clones, roughly three quarters of which are singletons. Sequenced material: PBMCs. This receptor was obtained from a woman in her sixties or seventies in good health and CMV-seronegative. The chain combines TRBV18 with TRBJ2-2; 10 nucleotides align to TRBD1. CDR3 DNA: TGTGCCAGCTCACCGGCCGGGACAGGGGACACCGGGGAGCTGTTTTTT. Amino acids: CASSPAGTGDTGELFF.